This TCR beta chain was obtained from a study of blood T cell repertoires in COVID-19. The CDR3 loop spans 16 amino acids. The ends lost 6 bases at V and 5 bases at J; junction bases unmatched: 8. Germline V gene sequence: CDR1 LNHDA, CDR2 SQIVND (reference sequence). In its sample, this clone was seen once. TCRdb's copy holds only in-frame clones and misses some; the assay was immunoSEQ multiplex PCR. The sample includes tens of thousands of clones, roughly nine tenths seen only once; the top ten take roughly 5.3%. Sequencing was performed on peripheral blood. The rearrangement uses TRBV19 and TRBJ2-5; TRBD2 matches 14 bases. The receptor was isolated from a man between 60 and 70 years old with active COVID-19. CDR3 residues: CASSPGLAGEKETQYF. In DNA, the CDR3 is TGTGCCAGTAGCCCGGGACTAGCGGGAGAGAAGGAGACCCAGTACTTC.